This note documents a single T cell receptor beta chain sequence. What antigen it recognizes has not been identified. Base qualities are not recorded, but no much larger clone differs from it by a single base. The sample's time point label is to be understood as: baseline before oral tofacitinib. Lesional scalp punch biopsies and peripheral blood were obtained from alopecia areata patients. PBMCs were isolated by density centrifugation and stained for CD3, CD4 and CD8, and CD4+ and CD8+ T cells were sorted on a FACSAria. This entry belongs to a study of CD8+ T cells in alopecia areata (dated by TCRdb to the late 2010s). At the level of the whole study: Treated patients were enrolled in an open-label pilot trial of oral tofacitinib, 5 to 10 mg twice daily, for moderate-to-severe alopecia areata. Patients stayed on tofacitinib for 6 to 18 months and then had 6 months of follow-up off drug so that delayed response and recurrence could be assessed. In both human patients and the C3H/HeJ mouse model, the study applied high-throughput TCRbeta sequencing to look at T cell clonal expansion in alopecia areata. Scalp tissue and sorted CD4+ and CD8+ peripheral blood T cells from patchy and totalis/universalis alopecia areata patients and from healthy controls were covered by human TCRbeta sequencing. Biopsies were taken from tofacitinib-treated patients at baseline and at 4 and 24 weeks of treatment, and a later scalp biopsy was taken in several of the tofacitinib-treated patients. Scalp clonality was compared among normal scalp (n=4), patchy alopecia areata scalp (n=8), and alopecia totalis/universalis scalp (n=8). RNA was extracted with the PAXgene miRNA kit for fixed scalp, the miRNeasy kit for PBMCs, and the RNeasy kit for mouse skin. immunoSEQ multiplex PCR using 35 Vbeta forward primers and 13 Jbeta reverse primers was used to amplify TCRbeta CDR3 regions.

Taken from the germline V gene (reference sequence), the CDR1 and CDR2 loops are PRHDT and FYEKMQ. V was cut back by 5 bases and J by 4 bases, leaving a gap of 14 bases between them. The CDR3 measures 14 amino acids from cysteine to phenylalanine. The sequence is cut down to CDR3 DNA, 42 bases in frame from base 1. The investigation overall reported the following: Higher clonality and more expanded CD8+ clones were observed in lesional scalp than in normal scalp, particularly in alopecia totalis/universalis, a finding suggestive of antigenic drive. Unlike mouse skin, which is dominated by gammadelta T cells, normal human skin has resident alphabeta T cells that are also sequenced, and this complicates analysis of the scalp TCR repertoire. Shared TCR sequences between patients were less evident than in mice, which may be partly attributable to HLA diversity in the patient population.

Library preparation used the immunoSEQ multiplex PCR assay. RNA was extracted from all samples and reverse transcribed into cDNA, which served as template for TCR sequencing. First-strand cDNA was synthesized with SuperScript III using a 2:1 mix of oligo-dT and random hexamers. A synthetic immune receptor repertoire was used to gauge amplification bias, and whatever bias remained was removed computationally. The authors' pipeline ran thus. Raw reads were preprocessed to remove errors, and CDR3 was defined according to IMGT conventions as the region from the conserved cysteine to phenylalanine. Clonality was computed as 1 minus the Shannon entropy, with the entropy normalized by log2 of the number of productive unique TCRs. Scalp TCRbeta sequences were cross-referenced with sorted blood CD4 and CD8 repertoires so that the CD4 or CD8 identity of scalp clones could be inferred. In its TCRdb copy, this immuneACCESS table keeps in-frame sequences only and misses some clones. Where compared with another copy, unresolved V genes explain less than half of these, and the others have no known cause. D and trimming come from the DNA, and the V and J calls and clone size come from that table. This sample is represented by about 120,000 clones; about 50% of them were singletons. 18% of the sample rests with the top ten.

This sample comprised CD8+ T cells sorted from blood, obtained at week 0. The chain is assembled from TRBV13 and TRBJ1-1, with a weak D call of TRBD1 (6 bases match). The TCR was taken from a human donor with alopecia areata. CDR3 protein: CASSPGTGFTEAFF. The DNA sequence is TGTGCCAGCAGCCCGGGAACAGGGTTCACTGAAGCTTTCTTT.